The next 8 T cell receptor beta chains were all read from a single sample in a study of blood T cell repertoires in COVID-19. Measured with immunoSEQ multiplex PCR; TCRdb has only the in-frame clones, and not every one. The sample holds about 180,000 clones, approximately 90% seen once. The source material was peripheral blood. These receptors all come from a man between 18 and 29 years old who had recovered from COVID-19.

The rearrangement joins TRBV10-1 to TRBJ1-1, with unresolved D. Germline CDR1 WNHNN, CDR2 SYGVQD (reference sequence). The V end was cut by 2 bases, the J end by 0 bases, with 4 bases between. CDR3 length equals 13 residues. The CDR3 region is CASSEGLNTEAFF. The DNA for the CDR3 is TGCGCCAGCAGTGAGGGGCTGAACACTGAAGCTTTCTTT.

This clone has a single count. The chain is built from TRBV19 and TRBJ2-5; TRBD1 might be the D (5 bases). V was pared by 3 bases and J by 7 bases, with 18 bases between. The V gene's germline CDR1 is LNHDA and CDR2 SQIVND (reference sequence). The CDR3 is made up of 15 amino acids. This CDR3 is CASSMFLTVGATQYF. The CDR3, as DNA: TGTGCCAGTAGTATGTTTTTGACAGTTGGTGCGACCCAGTACTTC.

V is TRBV27 and J is TRBJ2-7, with 7 bases matching TRBD1. The CDR3 extends over 15 amino acids. The germline V gene encodes CDR1 MNHEY and CDR2 SMNVEV (reference sequence). The ends lost 6 bases at V and 5 bases at J; junction bases unmatched: 13. Here the CDR3 DNA reads TGTGCCAGCAGCCTGAACCAGGGGGAGAGGAACGAGCAGTACTTC. As protein: CASSLNQGERNEQYF.

This clone was recorded only once. The chain combines TRBV14 with TRBJ1-2; D is unresolved. The length of the CDR3 is 12 residues. Between the trimmed V and J ends, which lost 0 bases and 7 bases, there was a span of 6 bases. The V gene's germline CDR1 is SGHDN and CDR2 FVKESK. The CDR3 nucleotides are TGTGCCAGCAGCCAAGATCGGGTTGGCTACACCTTC. Translated, it gives CASSQDRVGYTF.

This chain connects TRBV4-3 to TRBJ1-4; no reliable D call. The CDR3 covers 15 residues. V lost 3 bases and J lost 9, with 17 bases in between. Per the germline V gene, CDR1 is LGHNA and CDR2 is YSLEER. CDR3 in DNA: TGCGCCAGCAGCCATCTCTGGGAGGCCACTCAAAAACTGTTTTTT. This encodes CASSHLWEATQKLFF.

The chain uses TRBV9 and TRBJ2-1; TRBD2 aligns across 11 bases. The germline CDR1 and CDR2 sequences are SGDLS and YYNGEE. With 3 bases clipped from V and 3 bases from J, the junction kept 5 bases outside the gene matches. This CDR3 contains 16 residues. Here the CDR3 DNA reads TGTGCCAGCAGCGCGGGGGGGACTAGCGGCTACAATGAGCAGTTCTTC. It specifies CASSAGGTSGYNEQFF.

As regards this clone: Different DNA sequences within this sample yield the same CDR3. The V call is TRBV30, the J call TRBJ2-6; a weak D match, TRBD1 (5 bases). V was cut by 3 bases and J by 1 base, with 7 bases left in between. The CDR3 extends over 14 amino acids. The V gene's germline CDR1 is GTSNPN and CDR2 SVGIG (reference sequence). This chain's CDR3 is CAWSTGSGANVLTF. The CDR3 nucleotides are TGTGCCTGGAGCACAGGATCTGGGGCCAACGTCCTGACTTTC.

The genes are TRBV24-1 and TRBJ1-2; a weak D match, TRBD1 (6 bases). V was pared by 3 bases and J by 2 bases, with 18 bases between. Germline CDR1 and CDR2: KGHDR and SFDVKD. CDR3 length: 17 residues. CDR3 sequence: CATSDVTGIGPNYGYTF. CDR3 nucleotide sequence: TGTGCCACCAGTGATGTAACAGGGATTGGGCCAAACTATGGCTACACCTTC.